What follows is one T cell receptor beta chain and its context. The assay was immunoSEQ multiplex PCR, and TCRdb's table has in-frame clones only and misses some. This table has nearly 250,000 clones, about 84% appearing once. The sample originates from a study of blood T cell repertoires in COVID-19. The CDR3 is 13 amino acids. Germline values: CDR1 SGHDT, CDR2 YYEEEE. V was clipped by 1 base and J by 3 bases, with 7 bases between them. The specimen was peripheral blood. This rearrangement joins TRBV5-6 to TRBJ1-2; D is perhaps TRBD1 (5 bases). This sequence originates from an elderly woman with COVID-19, enrolled during active disease. The CDR3, as DNA: TGTGCCAGCAGCTTGAGACAGTACTATGGCTACACCTTC. Encoded protein: CASSLRQYYGYTF.